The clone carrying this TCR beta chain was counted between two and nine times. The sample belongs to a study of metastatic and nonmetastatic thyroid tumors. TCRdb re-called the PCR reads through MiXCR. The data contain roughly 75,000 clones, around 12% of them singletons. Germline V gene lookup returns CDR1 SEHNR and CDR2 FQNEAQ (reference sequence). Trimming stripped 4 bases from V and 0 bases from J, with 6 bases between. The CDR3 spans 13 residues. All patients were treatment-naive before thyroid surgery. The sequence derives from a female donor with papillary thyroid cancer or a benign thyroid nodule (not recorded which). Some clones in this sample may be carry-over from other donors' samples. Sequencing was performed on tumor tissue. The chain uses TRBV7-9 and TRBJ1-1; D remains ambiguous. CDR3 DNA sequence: TGTGCCAGCAGCTCTCTAATGAACACTGAAGCTTTCTTT. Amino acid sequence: CASSSLMNTEAFF.